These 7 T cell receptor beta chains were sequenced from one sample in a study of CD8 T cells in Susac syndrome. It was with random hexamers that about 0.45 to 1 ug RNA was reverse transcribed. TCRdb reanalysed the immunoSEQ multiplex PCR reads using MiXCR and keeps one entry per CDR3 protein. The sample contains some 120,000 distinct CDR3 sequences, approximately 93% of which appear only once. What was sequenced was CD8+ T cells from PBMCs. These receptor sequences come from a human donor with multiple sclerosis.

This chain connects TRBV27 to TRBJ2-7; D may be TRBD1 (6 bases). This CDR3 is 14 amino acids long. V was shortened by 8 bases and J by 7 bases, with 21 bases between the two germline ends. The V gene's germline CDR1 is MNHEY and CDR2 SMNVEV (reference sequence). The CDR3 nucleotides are TGTGCCAGCGGTTGGACAGCCCAGGCGGGTGAGCAGTACGTC. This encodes CASGWTAQAGEQYV.

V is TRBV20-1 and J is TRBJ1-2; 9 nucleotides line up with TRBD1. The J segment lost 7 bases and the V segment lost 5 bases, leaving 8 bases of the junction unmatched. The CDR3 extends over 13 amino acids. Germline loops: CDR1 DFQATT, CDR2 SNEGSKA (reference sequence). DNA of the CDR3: TGCAGTGCTGTCACAGGGGGCCTTGGTGGCTACACCTTC. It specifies CSAVTGGLGGYTF.

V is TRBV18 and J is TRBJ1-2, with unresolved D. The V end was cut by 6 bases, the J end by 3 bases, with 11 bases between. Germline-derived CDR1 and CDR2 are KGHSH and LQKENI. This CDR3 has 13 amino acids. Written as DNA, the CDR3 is TGTGCCAGCTCCCGAACAGCCTACTATGGCTACACCTTC. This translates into CASSRTAYYGYTF.

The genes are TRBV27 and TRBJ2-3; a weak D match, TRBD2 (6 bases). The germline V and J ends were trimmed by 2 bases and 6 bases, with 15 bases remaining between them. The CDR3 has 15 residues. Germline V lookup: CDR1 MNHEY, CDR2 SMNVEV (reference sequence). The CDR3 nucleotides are TGTGCCAGCAGTTTACGGGCCCTTGGAGGGGATACGCAGTATTTT. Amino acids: CASSLRALGGDTQYF.

The DNA of the CDR3 is TGTGCCAGCAGTTCCCCGACCGAAAAAGCTTTCTTT. The encoded protein is CASSSPTEKAFF. The chain couples TRBV27 to TRBJ1-1; no reliable D call. The CDR3 loop spans 12 amino acids. Trimming took 4 bases from V and 9 from J, leaving 12 bases between them. The germline V gene has CDR1 MNHEY and CDR2 SMNVEV (reference sequence).

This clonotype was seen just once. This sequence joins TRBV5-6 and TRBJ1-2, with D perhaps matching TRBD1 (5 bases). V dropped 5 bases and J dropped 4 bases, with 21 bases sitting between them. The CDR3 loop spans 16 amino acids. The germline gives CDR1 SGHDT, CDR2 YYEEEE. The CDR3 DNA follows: TGTGCCAGCAGTCGCCGGGGCCGGCGACCTGCCTATGGCTACACCTTC. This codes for CASSRRGRRPAYGYTF. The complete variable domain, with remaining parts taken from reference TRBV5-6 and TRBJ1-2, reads DAGVTQSPTHLIKTRGQQVTLRCSPKSGHDTVSWYQQALGQGPQFIFQYYEEEERQRGNFPDRFSGHQFPNYSSELNVNALLLGDSALYLCASSRRGRRPAYGYTFGSGTRLTVV.

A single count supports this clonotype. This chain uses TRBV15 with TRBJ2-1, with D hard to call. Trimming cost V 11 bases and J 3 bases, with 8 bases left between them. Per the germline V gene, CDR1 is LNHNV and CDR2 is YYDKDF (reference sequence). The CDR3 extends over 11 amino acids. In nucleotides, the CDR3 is TGTGCCGTCAGCCTCTACAATGAGCAGTTCTTC. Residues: CAVSLYNEQFF. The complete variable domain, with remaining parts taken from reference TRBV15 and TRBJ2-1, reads DAMVIQNPRYQVTQFGKPVTLSCSQTLNHNVMYWYQQKSSQAPKLLFHYYDKDFNNEADTPDNFQSRRPNTSFCFLDIRSPGLGDTAMYLCAVSLYNEQFFGPGTRLTVL.